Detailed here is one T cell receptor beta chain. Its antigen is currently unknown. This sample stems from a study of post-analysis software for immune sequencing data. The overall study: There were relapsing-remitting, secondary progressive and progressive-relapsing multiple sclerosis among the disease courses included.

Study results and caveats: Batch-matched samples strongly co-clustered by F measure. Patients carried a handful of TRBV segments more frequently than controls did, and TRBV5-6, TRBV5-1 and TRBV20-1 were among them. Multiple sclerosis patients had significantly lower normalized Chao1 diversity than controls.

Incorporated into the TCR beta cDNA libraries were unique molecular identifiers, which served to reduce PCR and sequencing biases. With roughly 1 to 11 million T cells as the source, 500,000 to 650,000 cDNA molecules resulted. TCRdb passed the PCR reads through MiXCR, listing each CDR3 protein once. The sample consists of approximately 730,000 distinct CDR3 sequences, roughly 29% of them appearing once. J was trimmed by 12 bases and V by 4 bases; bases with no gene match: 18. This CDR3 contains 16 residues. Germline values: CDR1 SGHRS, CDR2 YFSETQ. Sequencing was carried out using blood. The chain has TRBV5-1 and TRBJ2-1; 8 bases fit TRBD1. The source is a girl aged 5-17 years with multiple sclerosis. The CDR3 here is CASSLNGQGGTRWQFF. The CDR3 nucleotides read TGCGCCAGCAGCCTAAACGGACAGGGCGGTACAAGGTGGCAGTTCTTC.